This T cell receptor beta chain was found in a study of brain T cells in children with intractable seizures. Notes on the study in general: Patients' HCMV serostatus was unknown; virus specificity rests on CDR3 similarity alone. Absence of clones before surgery may stem from lower sequencing depth.

Surgery cases with the highest brain T cell transcript signatures were chosen for sequencing. Pre-surgery treatment included at least one anti-epileptic drug. Here immunoSEQ multiplex PCR was the method, and the copy in TCRdb shows in-frame clones only, minus some. Here the sample spans 60,000 to 85,000 clones, 90% to 95% being singletons. Note on this clone: The antigen remains undetermined.

The sequenced sample was peripheral blood, obtained at surgery. This receptor was identified in a boy in the first two years of life with tuberous sclerosis and intractable seizures.

The CDR3, as DNA: TGTGCCGTCAGCCCGGGATTTGGAAACACCATATATTTT. Residues: CAVSPGFGNTIYF. The gene calls are TRBV2 and TRBJ1-3; D not certain. Per germline, CDR1 SNHLY and CDR2 FYNNEI. The V end lost 11 bases, the J end lost 3 bases, and 14 bases lay between the germline ends. The CDR3 sequence is 13 residues long.